The entry that follows covers one T cell receptor (beta chain) sequence. No antigen is known for it. The sample comes from a study of shared clonotypes between healthy human individuals. Study-level findings and limits: What naive subsets generally showed was a larger estimated richness than memory subsets showed. An effect of sequencing depth on clonotype sharing among donors was expected.

V was cut by 3 bases and J by 3 bases, with 11 bases left in between. Germline V gene sequence: CDR1 MDHEN, CDR2 SYDVKM. CDR3 length: 15 residues. In the authors' methods: ImmunoSEQ junction-only sequences lacked quality scores, so their filtering differed. Data came from immunoSEQ multiplex PCR; TCRdb stores just in-frame clones and leaves some out. V and J calls and clone size come straight from that table; D and trimming were deduced from the DNA. The sample consists of more than 2 million clones, around 95% of them appearing once. CD45RA-negative memory and CD45RA+ naive subsets were split from the CD4+ cells.

The TCR was taken from a man between 18 and 35 years old in good health. The rearrangement links TRBV28 to TRBJ1-4; D gene uncertain. The sequenced sample consisted of naive CD4+ T cells sorted from blood. Subset of the sample: CD45RA+ positively selected. The CDR3 bases are TGTGCCAGCAGTTTTGTCTCAGGACCTAATGAAAAACTGTTTTTT. This codes for CASSFVSGPNEKLFF. Drawing the rest from reference TRBV28 and TRBJ1-4, the complete variable domain is DVKVTQSSRYLVKRTGEKVFLECVQDMDHENMFWYRQDPGLGLRLIYFSYDVKMKEKGDIPEGYSVSREKKERFSLILESASTNQTSMYLCASSFVSGPNEKLFFGSGTQLSVL.